The rows below give T cell receptor beta chains drawn from one sample of a study of blood T cells in healthy people across ages. TCRdb fed the 5' RACE reads into MiXCR, producing one record per CDR3 protein. The top ten clones hold about 13% of a sample with hundreds of thousands of distinct CDR3 sequences, more than 45% of them seen once. Sequencing was performed on blood. These receptors all stem from an elderly woman in good health. Both conserved end residues are part of each CDR3. Fields, in order: V gene, J gene, D gene, clone size, CDR3 protein, CDR3 DNA. The D gene is left open where the match is weak. Clone sizes are given selectively: once, few, many, or a class where the clone is expanded.

>TRBV3-1|TRBJ2-7|.|many
CASSLGKGTVYF
TGTGCCAGCAGCCTGGGTAAGGGGACCGTGTACTTC
>TRBV20-1|TRBJ2-1|TRBD1|.
CSAGTGRPGEQFF
TGCAGTGCTGGGACAGGGAGGCCTGGTGAGCAGTTCTTC
>TRBV6-5|TRBJ1-2|.|.
CASRLGTFNYGYTF
TGTGCCAGCCGACTGGGGACATTTAACTATGGCTACACCTTC
>TRBV5-6|TRBJ2-7|.|many
CASSLGAGSSYEQYF
TGTGCCAGCAGCTTGGGGGCAGGGAGCTCCTACGAGCAGTACTTC
>TRBV7-9|TRBJ2-3|.|many
CASSFRPTTDTQYF
TGTGCCAGCAGCTTCAGACCCACCACAGATACGCAGTATTTT
>TRBV24-1|TRBJ2-2|TRBD1|once
CAATTGGNTGELFF
TGTGCCGCCACCACAGGGGGCAACACCGGGGAGCTGTTTTTT
>TRBV6-5|TRBJ2-5|TRBD1|.
CASRPRKGGRLETQYF
TGTGCCAGCAGACCTCGGAAAGGGGGCCGTTTAGAGACCCAGTACTTC
>TRBV29-1|TRBJ2-5|.|many
CSVVMSSRETQYF
TGCAGCGTTGTAATGAGTTCGCGAGAGACCCAGTACTTC
>TRBV7-2|TRBJ2-7|TRBD2|few
CASSSPSGGLYNEQYF
TGTGCCAGCAGCTCCCCTAGCGGGGGGCTCTACAATGAGCAGTACTTC
>TRBV5-1|TRBJ1-6|.|.
CASSSDPIYSPLHF
TGCGCCAGCAGCTCGGACCCAATCTATTCACCCCTCCACTTT
>TRBV7-9|TRBJ1-4|.|.
CASSLARQTSEKLFF
TGTGCCAGCAGCTTAGCGAGACAGACTTCTGAAAAACTGTTTTTT
>TRBV20-1|TRBJ2-5|TRBD2|.
CSARASGGETQYF
TGCAGTGCTAGAGCTAGCGGAGGAGAGACCCAGTACTTC
>TRBV3-1|TRBJ2-1|.|.
CASSQEYLLYNEQFF
TGTGCCAGCAGCCAAGAGTACTTACTCTACAATGAGCAGTTCTTC
>TRBV27|TRBJ2-1|.|.
CASSLSPSARYNEQFF
TGTGCCAGCAGTTTATCGCCTAGCGCGCGATACAATGAGCAGTTCTTC
>TRBV25-1|TRBJ2-7|.|.
CASRGPSYGQYF
TGTGCCAGCCGGGGGCCTTCCTACGGGCAGTACTTC
>TRBV5-4|TRBJ1-1|.|.
CASSPVLGPVTEAFF
TGTGCCAGCAGCCCGGTTCTGGGGCCGGTGACTGAAGCTTTCTTT
>TRBV30|TRBJ2-7|TRBD1|few
CALEDRDSYEQYF
TGTGCCTTGGAGGACAGGGACTCCTACGAGCAGTACTTC
>TRBV12-3/TRBV12-4|TRBJ2-3|.|.
CASSLLGLATDAQYF
TGTGCCAGCAGTTTGTTGGGACTCGCCACAGATGCGCAGTATTTT
>TRBV27|TRBJ2-7|TRBD2|.
CACSCRAGGPYEQYF
TGTGCCTGCAGTTGCAGAGCGGGAGGGCCGTACGAGCAGTACTTC
>TRBV2|TRBJ1-1|.|.
CACNMGGNTEAFF
TGTGCCTGCAACATGGGGGGTAACACTGAAGCTTTCTTT
>TRBV5-1|TRBJ2-1|.|.
CASSTRGPPYNEQFF
TGCGCCAGCAGCACCCGGGGCCCCCCCTACAATGAGCAGTTCTTC
>TRBV7-2|TRBJ2-1|TRBD2|.
CASSHSGTRYNEQFF
TGTGCCAGCAGCCATAGCGGGACTCGCTACAATGAGCAGTTCTTC
>TRBV6-1|TRBJ1-1|.|once
CASSERITRGARTEAFF
TGTGCCAGCAGTGAGAGGATAACGAGGGGGGCGCGCACTGAAGCTTTCTTT